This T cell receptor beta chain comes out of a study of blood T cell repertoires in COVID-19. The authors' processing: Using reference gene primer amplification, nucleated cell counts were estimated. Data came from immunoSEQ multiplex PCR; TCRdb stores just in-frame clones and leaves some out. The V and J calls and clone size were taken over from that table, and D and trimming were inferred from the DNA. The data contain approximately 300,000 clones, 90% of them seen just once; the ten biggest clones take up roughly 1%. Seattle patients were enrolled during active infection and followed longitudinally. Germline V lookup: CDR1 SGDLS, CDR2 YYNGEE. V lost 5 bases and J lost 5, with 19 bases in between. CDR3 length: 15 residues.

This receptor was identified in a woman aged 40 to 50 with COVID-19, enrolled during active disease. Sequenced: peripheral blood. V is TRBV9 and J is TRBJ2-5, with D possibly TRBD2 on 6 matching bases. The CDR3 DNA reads TGTGCCAGCAGGTTGGGGGACCGGCGGGGTGAGACCCAGTACTTC. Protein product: CASRLGDRRGETQYF.